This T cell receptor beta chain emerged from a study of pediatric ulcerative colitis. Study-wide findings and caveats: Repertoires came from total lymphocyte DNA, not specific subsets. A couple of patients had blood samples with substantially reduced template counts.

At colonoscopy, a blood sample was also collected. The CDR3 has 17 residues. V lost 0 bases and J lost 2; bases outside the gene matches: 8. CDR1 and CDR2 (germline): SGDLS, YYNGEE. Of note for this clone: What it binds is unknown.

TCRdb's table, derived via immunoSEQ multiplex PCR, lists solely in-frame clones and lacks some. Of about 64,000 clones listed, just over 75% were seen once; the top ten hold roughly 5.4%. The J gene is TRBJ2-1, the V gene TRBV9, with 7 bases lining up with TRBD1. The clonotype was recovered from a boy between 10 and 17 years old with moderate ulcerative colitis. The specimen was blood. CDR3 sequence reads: CASSVASRGGPYNEQFF. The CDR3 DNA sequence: TGTGCCAGCAGCGTAGCATCTCGAGGGGGCCCCTACAATGAGCAGTTCTTC.